Below, 27 T cell receptor beta chains from the same sample are listed, as sequenced in a study of blood T cell repertoires in COVID-19. The assay was immunoSEQ multiplex PCR, and TCRdb's table has in-frame clones only and misses some. The sample yields more than 25,000 clones, 70% to 90% seen once. The sample consisted of peripheral blood. The receptors were sampled from a man between 60 and 75 years old with active COVID-19.

The chain has TRBV2 and TRBJ2-5; D is perhaps TRBD2 (5 bases). Trimming stripped 9 bases from V and 4 bases from J, with 18 bases between. Germline CDR1 and CDR2: SNHLY and FYNNEI. The CDR3 spans 14 residues. The CDR3 reads CASRYGPTRETQYF. Written as DNA, the CDR3 is TGTGCCAGTCGATACGGGCCAACTAGAGAGACCCAGTACTTC.

CDR3 protein: CASTRAGGEGYNEQFF. In nucleotides, the CDR3 is TGTGCCAGCACCCGAGCCGGGGGGGAGGGCTACAATGAGCAGTTCTTC. V and J are TRBV11-2 and TRBJ2-1, with 8 bases that match TRBD2. V was clipped by 7 bases and J by 3 bases; unmatched bases: 11. The length of the CDR3 is 16 residues. In germline, CDR1 is SGHAT, CDR2 FQNNGV.

CDR3: CASSFNTQGWVTEAFF. CDR3 coding DNA: TGTGCCAGCAGTTTCAACACGCAGGGGTGGGTCACTGAAGCTTTCTTT. The chain links TRBV27 to TRBJ1-1; D is possibly TRBD1 (6 bases). Germline V lookup: CDR1 MNHEY, CDR2 SMNVEV (reference sequence). The CDR3 loop spans 16 amino acids. V was pared by 3 bases and J by 4 bases, with 18 bases between.

The chain carries TRBV16 and TRBJ2-7, with TRBD2 identical over 11 bases. The CDR3 length is 14 residues. The V gene end was trimmed by 2 bases and the J gene end by 7 bases; junction bases not matched to a gene: 4. Germline-derived CDR1 and CDR2 are KGHSY and FQNENV. The CDR3 DNA sequence: TGTGCCAGCAGCCAAGCACTAGCGGGAGTTGAGCAGTACGTC. Translated, it gives CASSQALAGVEQYV.

The chain uses TRBV11-2 and TRBJ2-3; 9 bases agree with TRBD2. Germline V gene lookup returns CDR1 SGHAT and CDR2 FQNNGV. The CDR3 is made up of 16 amino acids. Trimming removed 3 bases from V and 0 bases from J; junction bases left unmatched: 4. CDR3 sequence reads: CASSLVLAGSTDTQYF. DNA of the CDR3: TGTGCCAGCAGCTTGGTGCTAGCGGGGAGCACAGATACGCAGTATTTT.

V gene TRBV28 combines with J gene TRBJ2-7; TRBD2 is a possible D gene (5 bases). There are 14 residues in the CDR3. Between the trimmed V and J ends, which lost 1 base and 6 bases, there was a span of 13 bases. The germline CDR1 and CDR2 sequences are MDHEN and SYDVKM. CDR3 sequence: CASSLLASRIEQYF. The CDR3 DNA follows: TGTGCCAGCAGTTTATTAGCGTCAAGGATCGAGCAGTACTTC. Drawing the rest from reference TRBV28 and TRBJ2-7, the complete variable domain is DVKVTQSSRYLVKRTGEKVFLECVQDMDHENMFWYRQDPGLGLRLIYFSYDVKMKEKGDIPEGYSVSREKKERFSLILESASTNQTSMYLCASSLLASRIEQYFGPGTRLTVT.

The V call is TRBV10-3, the J call TRBJ2-2; D not resolved. This CDR3 is built from 12 residues. Germline CDR1 and CDR2: ENHRY and SYGVKD. The V gene lost 2 bases and the J gene lost 5 bases, with 3 bases spanning the gap. CDR3 loop: CAISERTGELFF. As DNA, the CDR3 is TGTGCCATCAGTGAGCGGACCGGGGAGCTGTTTTTT.

This clone was seen a single time. The rearrangement uses TRBV3-1 (or the pseudogene TRBV3-2) and TRBJ2-1; possibly TRBD2 for D (6 bases). CDR1 and CDR2 (germline): LGHDT, YNNKEL (reference sequence). CDR3 length: 13 residues. With 2 bases removed from V and 15 bases from J, the gap between germline ends came to 17 bases. DNA for the CDR3: TGTGCCAGCAGCCAAAGATGGGACTCTTTCCCGTTCTTC. Translated, it gives CASSQRWDSFPFF.

In this sample, this clone turned up once. V is TRBV19 and J is TRBJ1-1; D remains ambiguous. The CDR3 sequence is 15 residues long. V dropped 3 bases and J dropped 1 base, with 12 bases sitting between them. Germline CDR1 LNHDA, CDR2 SQIVND (reference sequence). The CDR3 nucleotides are TGTGCCAGTAGTATGTGGGCCTCCCCGAACACTGAAGCTTTCTTT. It specifies CASSMWASPNTEAFF. The full variable domain, rest sourced from reference TRBV19 and TRBJ1-1, is DGGITQSPKYLFRKEGQNVTLSCEQNLNHDAMYWYRQDPGQGLRLIYYSQIVNDFQKGDIAEGYSVSREKKESFPLTVTSAQKNPTAFYLCASSMWASPNTEAFFGQGTRLTVV.

This sequence joins TRBV24-1 and TRBJ2-3; TRBD2 matches 15 bases. The CDR3 loop spans 20 amino acids. After removal of 4 bases from V and 3 bases from J, the junction contained 13 bases not matched to a gene. Germline CDR1 is KGHDR and CDR2 is SFDVKD. The CDR3 is CATSDPGTSGRPYETDTQYF. As DNA, the CDR3 is TGTGCCACCAGTGACCCCGGGACTAGCGGGAGGCCATACGAAACAGATACGCAGTATTTT.

CDR3 in DNA: TGTGCCAGCAGCTTATGGGGACAGGGGCCCTACGAGCAGTACTTC. This codes for CASSLWGQGPYEQYF. The chain joins TRBV7-3 to TRBJ2-7, with 10 bases identical to TRBD1. Germline CDR1 and CDR2: SGHTA and FQGTGA. The length of the CDR3 is 15 residues. V was pared by 2 bases and J by 2 bases, with 3 bases of the junction left unmatched. Using reference TRBV7-3 and TRBJ2-7 for the parts outside the CDR3, the full variable domain is GAGVSQTPSNKVTEKGKYVELRCDPISGHTALYWYRQSLGQGPEFLIYFQGTGAADDSGLPNDRFFAVRPEGSVSTLKIQRTERGDSAVYLCASSLWGQGPYEQYFGPGTRLTVT.

The V call is TRBV19, the J call TRBJ2-1, with 9 bases aligning to TRBD2. Germline CDR1 and CDR2: LNHDA and SQIVND (reference sequence). The CDR3 loop spans 15 amino acids. Trimming cost V 4 bases and J 10 bases; bases outside gene matches: 11. DNA of the CDR3: TGTGCCAGTAGTAGCGCTAGCGGGAAGGGGGAGGAGCAGTTCTTC. This encodes CASSSASGKGEEQFF.

The chain uses TRBV28 and TRBJ1-2; D is ambiguous. V was clipped by 7 bases and J by 3 bases, with 9 bases between them. This CDR3 contains 12 residues. Germline loops: CDR1 MDHEN, CDR2 SYDVKM. The CDR3 reads CASTPQYYGYTF. The DNA of the CDR3 is TGTGCCAGCACTCCCCAGTACTATGGCTACACCTTC.

This clone was detected a few times. The CDR3 sequence is CASSANSGGTTDTQYF. In DNA, the CDR3 is TGTGCCAGCAGCGCCAATAGCGGGGGGACCACAGATACGCAGTATTTT. This chain uses TRBV9 with TRBJ2-3; 10 nucleotides align to TRBD2. The CDR3 is 16 residues long. Losses at the gene ends were 3 bases for V and 2 bases for J; bases not matched to a gene: 6. Germline V gives CDR1 SGDLS, CDR2 YYNGEE.

This clone was counted once. The chain combines TRBV6-2 or TRBV6-3 with TRBJ1-2; D remains ambiguous. Trimming pared 1 base from V and 0 bases from J, leaving 6 bases between. Germline lookup yields CDR1 MNHEY and CDR2 SVGEGT. The CDR3 sequence is 14 residues long. The CDR3 sequence: CASSYYSSNYGYTF. The CDR3 DNA reads as TGTGCCAGCAGTTACTACTCATCTAACTATGGCTACACCTTC.

The genes are TRBV1 and TRBJ1-2. TRBV1 is labeled a pseudogene. This CDR3 comprises 13 residues. CDR3 sequence: CTSSQAANYGYTF. The CDR3 DNA follows: TGCACCAGCAGCCAAGCCGCTAACTATGGCTACACCTTC.

This chain connects TRBV11-2 to TRBJ1-4; TRBD1 matches at 8 bases. This CDR3 spans 18 amino acids. V gave up 0 bases and J gave up 10 bases; unmatched junction bases: 16. The V gene's germline CDR1 is SGHAT and CDR2 FQNNGV. The CDR3 nucleotides are TGTGCCAGCAGCTTAGATGGTCAGGGGGCTCAAAGGGAACGAAAACTGTTTTTT. It encodes CASSLDGQGAQRERKLFF.

J is TRBJ1-1 and V is TRBV28, with a weak D call TRBD1 (5 bases). The CDR3 totals 14 residues. Germline CDR1 is MDHEN and CDR2 is SYDVKM. Trimming took off 5 bases at V and 4 bases at J, with 14 bases between the two ends. CDR3 coding DNA: TGTGCCAGCAGTCCACCAGGGTGGGGCACTGAAGCTTTCTTT. This translates into CASSPPGWGTEAFF.

The chain links TRBV11-3 to TRBJ2-3, with TRBD2 matching 9 bases. Germline trimming cut 3 bases from V and 3 bases from J; bases unmatched to any gene: 10. CDR1 is SGHNT and CDR2 is YENEEA in the germline V gene. This CDR3 comprises 17 residues. This CDR3 reads CASSFTNWLAGTDTQYF. In DNA form, the CDR3 reads TGTGCCAGCAGCTTTACCAACTGGCTAGCGGGAACAGATACGCAGTATTTT.

The count of this clone is one. The chain couples TRBV5-5 to TRBJ1-2; D uncertain. This CDR3 is 12 amino acids long. The V gene's germline CDR1 is SGHKS and CDR2 YYEKEE (reference sequence). Trimming removed 3 bases from V and 2 bases from J, with 5 bases in between. The CDR3 spells CASSSYNYGYTF. As DNA, the CDR3 is TGTGCCAGCAGCTCCTACAACTATGGCTACACCTTC.

The V call is TRBV9, the J call TRBJ2-5; 11 nucleotides match TRBD2. Germline values: CDR1 SGDLS, CDR2 YYNGEE. J gave up 5 bases and V 0 bases, and 6 bases lay outside the gene matches. The CDR3 totals 16 residues. In DNA, the CDR3 is TGTGCCAGCAGCGTAGATGGTAGCGGGAGGGCGGAGACCCAGTACTTC. Protein product: CASSVDGSGRAETQYF.

This chain uses TRBV6-4 with TRBJ2-2, with D perhaps matching TRBD2 (5 bases). CDR1 is MRHNA and CDR2 is SNTAGT in the germline V gene. Trimming took 9 bases from V and 6 from J, leaving 23 bases between them. The CDR3 has 16 residues. Written as DNA, the CDR3 is TGTGCCAGTCGTCGGGAATCAAGCTATATTGCCGGGGAGCTGTTTTTT. It translates to CASRRESSYIAGELFF.

The chain has TRBV6-6 and TRBJ2-2; TRBD2 matches at 14 bases. The CDR3 contains 16 residues. The J segment lost 8 bases and the V segment lost 6 bases, leaving 8 bases of the junction unmatched. Germline V CDR1 and CDR2: MNHNY, SVGAGI (reference sequence). The CDR3 nucleotides read TGTGCCAGCAGGCTGACTAGCGGGAGGGCCTTAGGGGAGCTGTTTTTT. It yields the protein CASRLTSGRALGELFF.

V usage is TRBV12-3 or TRBV12-4 and J usage is TRBJ2-1; no reliable D call. This CDR3 has 11 amino acids. Trimming stripped 6 bases from V and 6 bases from J, with 6 bases between. Written as DNA, the CDR3 is TGTGCCAGCAGCCAAGCCAATGAGCAGTTCTTC. It encodes CASSQANEQFF.

The genes are TRBV12-3 or TRBV12-4 and TRBJ1-4; no clear D gene. The CDR3 has 13 residues. Trimming took off 3 bases at V and 3 bases at J, with 5 bases between the two ends. CDR3 nucleotide sequence: TGTGCCAGCAGTTTCCAGTCTAATGAAAAACTGTTTTTT. It is translated as CASSFQSNEKLFF.

The J gene is TRBJ2-1, the V gene TRBV15; TRBD2 might be the D (6 bases). This CDR3 contains 15 residues. Germline V gene lookup returns CDR1 LNHNV and CDR2 YYDKDF (reference sequence). V was pared by 3 bases and J by 0 bases, with 9 bases between. Here the CDR3 DNA reads TGTGCCACCAGCAGCGGGGACTTCTCCTACAATGAGCAGTTCTTC. Translated, it gives CATSSGDFSYNEQFF.

This chain connects TRBV19 to TRBJ2-1; TRBD2 agrees at 9 bases. The CDR3 length is 16 residues. J was trimmed by 4 bases and V by 7 bases; bases with no gene match: 11. Germline lookup yields CDR1 LNHDA and CDR2 SQIVND (reference sequence). CDR3 DNA: TGTGCCAGTAAGCGGAGGGGTAGCGGGAGTTACAATGAGCAGTTCTTC. Its translation is CASKRRGSGSYNEQFF.